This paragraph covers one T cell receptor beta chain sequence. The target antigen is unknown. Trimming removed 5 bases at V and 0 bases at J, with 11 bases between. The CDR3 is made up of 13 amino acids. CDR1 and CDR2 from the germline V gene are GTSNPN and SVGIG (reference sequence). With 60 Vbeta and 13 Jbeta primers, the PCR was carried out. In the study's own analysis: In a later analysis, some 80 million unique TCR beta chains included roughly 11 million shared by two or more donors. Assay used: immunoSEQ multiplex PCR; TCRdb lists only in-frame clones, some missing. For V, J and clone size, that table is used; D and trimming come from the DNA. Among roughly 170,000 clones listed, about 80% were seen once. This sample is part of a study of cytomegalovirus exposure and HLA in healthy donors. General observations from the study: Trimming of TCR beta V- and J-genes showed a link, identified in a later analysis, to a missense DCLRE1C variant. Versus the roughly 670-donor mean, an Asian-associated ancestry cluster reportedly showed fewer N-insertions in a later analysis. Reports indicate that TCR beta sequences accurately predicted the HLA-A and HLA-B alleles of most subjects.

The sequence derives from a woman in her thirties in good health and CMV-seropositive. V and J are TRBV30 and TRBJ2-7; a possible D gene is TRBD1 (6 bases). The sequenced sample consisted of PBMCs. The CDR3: CAWAEGGSYEQYF. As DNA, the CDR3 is TGTGCCTGGGCGGAAGGGGGCTCCTACGAGCAGTACTTC.